Included here is one T cell receptor (beta chain) sequence, with context. It may be a read error: a sequence one base away is much more abundant. The source of the sample is a study of shared clonotypes between healthy human individuals. Several immunoSEQ plates held equal portions of the genomic DNA taken from each subset. Bulk PBMC genomic DNA spanned ten immunoSEQ deep plates. Original methodology: Filtering differed because ImmunoSEQ produced junction-only sequences that carried no quality scores. Using immunoSEQ multiplex PCR, the repertoire was profiled, and TCRdb retains in-frame clones only, with some absent. From that table come the V and J calls and clone size; the DNA was used to work out D and trimming. The data show around 480,000 clones, 75% to 80% seen once. Those who donated were healthy HIV-negative adults, with no recent acute infections or vaccinations reported. The germline CDR1 and CDR2 sequences are SGHTS and YDEGEE. The CDR3 loop spans 12 amino acids. V lost 2 bases and J 2 bases, leaving 3 bases between the germline ends.

The sequencing sample was made of PBMCs. J is TRBJ2-3 and V is TRBV5-8; no definite D call. This TCR was sampled from a woman in her forties in good health. Some clones in this sample may be carry-over from other donors' samples. In DNA form, the CDR3 reads TGTGCCAGCAGCTTCGACACAGATACGCAGTATTTT. It yields the protein CASSFDTDTQYF.